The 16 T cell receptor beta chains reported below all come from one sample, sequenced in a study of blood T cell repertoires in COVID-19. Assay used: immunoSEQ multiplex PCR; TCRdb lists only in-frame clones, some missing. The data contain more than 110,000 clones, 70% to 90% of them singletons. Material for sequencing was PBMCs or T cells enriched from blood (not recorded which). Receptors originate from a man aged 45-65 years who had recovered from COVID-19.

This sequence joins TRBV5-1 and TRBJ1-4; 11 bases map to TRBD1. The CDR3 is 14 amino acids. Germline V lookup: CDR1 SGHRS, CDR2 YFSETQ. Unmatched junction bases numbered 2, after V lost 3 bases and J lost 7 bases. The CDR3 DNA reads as TGCGCCAGCAGCTCCGGGACAGGGGGTGAAAAACTGTTTTTT. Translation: CASSSGTGGEKLFF.

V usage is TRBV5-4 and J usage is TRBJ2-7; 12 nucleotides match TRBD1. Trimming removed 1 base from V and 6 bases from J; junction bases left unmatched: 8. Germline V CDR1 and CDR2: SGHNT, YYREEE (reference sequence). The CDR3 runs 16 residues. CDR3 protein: CASSLRDRGRLGEQYV. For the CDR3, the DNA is TGTGCCAGCAGCTTGAGGGACAGGGGGCGCTTGGGCGAGCAGTACGTC.

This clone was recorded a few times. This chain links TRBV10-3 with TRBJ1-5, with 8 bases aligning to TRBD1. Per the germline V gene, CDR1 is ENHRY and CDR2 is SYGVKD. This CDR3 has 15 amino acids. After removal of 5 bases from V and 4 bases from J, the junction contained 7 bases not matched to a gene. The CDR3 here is CAISSGQGLNQPQHF. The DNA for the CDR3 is TGTGCCATCAGTTCTGGACAGGGACTTAATCAGCCCCAGCATTTT.

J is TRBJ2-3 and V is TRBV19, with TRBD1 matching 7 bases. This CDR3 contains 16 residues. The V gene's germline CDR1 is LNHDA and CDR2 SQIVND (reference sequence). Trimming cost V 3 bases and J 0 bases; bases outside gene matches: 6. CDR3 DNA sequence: TGTGCCAGTAGTATGGCGACAGGGATTAGCACAGATACGCAGTATTTT. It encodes CASSMATGISTDTQYF. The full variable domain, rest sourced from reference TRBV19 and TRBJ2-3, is DGGITQSPKYLFRKEGQNVTLSCEQNLNHDAMYWYRQDPGQGLRLIYYSQIVNDFQKGDIAEGYSVSREKKESFPLTVTSAQKNPTAFYLCASSMATGISTDTQYFGPGTRLTVL.

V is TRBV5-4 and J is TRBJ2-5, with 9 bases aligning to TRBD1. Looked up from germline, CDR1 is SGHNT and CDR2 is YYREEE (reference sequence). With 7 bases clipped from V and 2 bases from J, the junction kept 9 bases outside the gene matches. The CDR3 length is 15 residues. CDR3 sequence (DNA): TGTGCCAGCGGGTCGAAGACAGGGGGGCAAGAGACCCAGTACTTC. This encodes CASGSKTGGQETQYF.

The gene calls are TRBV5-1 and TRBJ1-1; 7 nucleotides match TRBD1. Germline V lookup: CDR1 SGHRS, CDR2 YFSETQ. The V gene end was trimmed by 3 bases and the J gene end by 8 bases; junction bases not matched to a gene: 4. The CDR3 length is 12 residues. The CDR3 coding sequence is TGCGCCAGCAGCTCAAACAGGGGCGAAGCTTTCTTT. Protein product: CASSSNRGEAFF.

The CDR3 reads CASSPRSQANTEAFF. The CDR3 bases are TGTGCCAGCTCACCACGGTCTCAGGCGAACACTGAAGCTTTCTTT. The V and J genes are TRBV18 and TRBJ1-1; D gene uncertain. CDR1 KGHSH and CDR2 LQKENI come from the germline V gene. The CDR3 runs 15 residues. The V end was cut by 1 base, the J end by 1 base, with 10 bases between. The complete variable domain, with remaining parts taken from reference TRBV18 and TRBJ1-1, reads NAGVMQNPRHLVRRRGQEARLRCSPMKGHSHVYWYRQLPEEGLKFMVYLQKENIIDESGMPKERFSAEFPKEGPSILRIQQVVRGDSAAYFCASSPRSQANTEAFFGQGTRLTVV.

CDR3 DNA: TGTGCCAGCAGTCTCTCCAGGGGGCAGAGCAATCAGCCCCAGCATTTT. Its protein product is CASSLSRGQSNQPQHF. The gene calls are TRBV27 and TRBJ1-5; 8 nucleotides agree with TRBD1. This CDR3 has 16 amino acids. The germline CDR1 and CDR2 sequences are MNHEY and SMNVEV (reference sequence). After removal of 5 bases from V and 1 base from J, the junction contained 7 bases not matched to a gene.

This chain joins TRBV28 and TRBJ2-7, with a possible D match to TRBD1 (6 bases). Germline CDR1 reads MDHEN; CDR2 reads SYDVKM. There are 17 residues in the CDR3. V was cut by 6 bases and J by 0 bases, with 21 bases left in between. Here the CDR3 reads CASSPPRGHSYSYEQYV. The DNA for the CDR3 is TGTGCCAGCAGCCCCCCCCGGGGACATTCCTACTCCTACGAGCAGTACGTC.

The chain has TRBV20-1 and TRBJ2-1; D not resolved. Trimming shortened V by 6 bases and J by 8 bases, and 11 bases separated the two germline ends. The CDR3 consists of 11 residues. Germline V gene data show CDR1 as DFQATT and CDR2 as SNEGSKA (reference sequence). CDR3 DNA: TGCAGTGCCTCCGAGATCGATGAGCAGTTCTTC. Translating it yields CSASEIDEQFF.

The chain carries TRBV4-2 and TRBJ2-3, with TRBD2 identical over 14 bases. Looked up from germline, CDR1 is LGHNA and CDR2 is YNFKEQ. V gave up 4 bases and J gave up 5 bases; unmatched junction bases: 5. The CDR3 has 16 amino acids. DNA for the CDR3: TGTGCCAGCAGCCGACTAGCGGGGGGGGACAGAGATACGCAGTATTTT. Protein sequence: CASSRLAGGDRDTQYF.

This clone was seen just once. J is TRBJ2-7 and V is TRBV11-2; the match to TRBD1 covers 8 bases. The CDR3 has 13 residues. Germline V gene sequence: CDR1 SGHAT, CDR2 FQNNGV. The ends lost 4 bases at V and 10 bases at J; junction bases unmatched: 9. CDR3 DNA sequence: TGTGCCAGCAGCTCTAACCTCGGACAGGGACAGTACTTC. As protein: CASSSNLGQGQYF. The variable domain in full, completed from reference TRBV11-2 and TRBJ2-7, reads EAGVAQSPRYKIIEKRQSVAFWCNPISGHATLYWYQQILGQGPKLLIQFQNNGVVDDSQLPKDRFSAERLKGVDSTLKIQPAKLEDSAVYLCASSSNLGQGQYFGPGTRLTVT.

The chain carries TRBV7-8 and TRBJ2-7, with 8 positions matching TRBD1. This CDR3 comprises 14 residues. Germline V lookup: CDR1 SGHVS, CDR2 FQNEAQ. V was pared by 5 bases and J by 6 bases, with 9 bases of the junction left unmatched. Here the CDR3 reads CASSHKRQGTEQYV. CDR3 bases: TGTGCCAGCAGCCATAAGCGACAGGGGACCGAGCAGTACGTC.

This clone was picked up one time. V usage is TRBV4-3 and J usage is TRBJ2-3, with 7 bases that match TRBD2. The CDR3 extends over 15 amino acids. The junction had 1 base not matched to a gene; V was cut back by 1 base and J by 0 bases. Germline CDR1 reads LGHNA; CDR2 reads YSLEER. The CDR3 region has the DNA TGCGCCAGCAGCCAAGGGGGACTAAGCACAGATACGCAGTATTTT. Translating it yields CASSQGGLSTDTQYF.

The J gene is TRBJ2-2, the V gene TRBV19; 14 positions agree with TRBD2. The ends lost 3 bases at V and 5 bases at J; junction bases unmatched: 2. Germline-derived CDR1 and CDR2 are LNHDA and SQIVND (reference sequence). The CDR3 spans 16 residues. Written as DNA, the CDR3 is TGTGCCAGTAGTATCCGGACTAGCGGGGGGACCGGGGAGCTGTTTTTT. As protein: CASSIRTSGGTGELFF. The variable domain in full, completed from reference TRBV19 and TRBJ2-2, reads DGGITQSPKYLFRKEGQNVTLSCEQNLNHDAMYWYRQDPGQGLRLIYYSQIVNDFQKGDIAEGYSVSREKKESFPLTVTSAQKNPTAFYLCASSIRTSGGTGELFFGEGSRLTVL.

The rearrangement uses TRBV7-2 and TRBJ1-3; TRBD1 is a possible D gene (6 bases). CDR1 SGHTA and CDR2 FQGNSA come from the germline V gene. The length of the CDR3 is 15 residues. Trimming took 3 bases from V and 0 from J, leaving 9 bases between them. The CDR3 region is CASSFDRPSGNTIYF. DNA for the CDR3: TGTGCCAGCAGCTTCGACAGGCCCTCTGGAAACACCATATATTTT. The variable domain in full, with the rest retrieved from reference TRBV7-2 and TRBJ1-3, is GAGVSQSPSNKVTEKGKDVELRCDPISGHTALYWYRQSLGQGLEFLIYFQGNSAPDKSGLPSDRFSAERTGGSVSTLTIQRTQQEDSAVYLCASSFDRPSGNTIYFGEGSWLTVV.